This T cell receptor (beta chain) was sequenced in a study of identical twins. The CDR3 sequence is 13 residues long. Germline CDR1 is ENHRY and CDR2 is SYGVKD. The germline V and J ends were trimmed by 7 bases and 4 bases, with 12 bases remaining between them. TCRdb re-analysed the 5' RACE reads in MiXCR, keeping a single row per CDR3 protein. The sample holds approximately 500,000 distinct CDR3 sequences, 20% to 30% seen once. The same sample was also used in a study of T cells expressing NK-cell markers. In that study: What restricted sorting to alpha-beta TCR T cells in several experiments was an anti-gamma-delta TCR antibody. HCMV specificity of the expanded NKG2C+ T cell clones was not established.

Sequenced input: CD4+ T cells sorted from blood. The sequence came from a woman under 30 in good health. The chain joins TRBV10-3 to TRBJ2-3; D gene unclear. Here the CDR3 DNA reads TGTGCCATCACCGCGGTGTTAGCAGATACGCAGTATTTT. It translates to CAITAVLADTQYF.